These 25 T cell receptor beta chains were all obtained from the same sample, sequenced in a study of post-analysis software for immune sequencing data. cDNA libraries of TCR beta carried unique molecular identifiers. Via MiXCR, TCRdb re-called the PCR reads, giving one row per CDR3 protein. In the table there are about 460,000 distinct CDR3 sequences, roughly 46% of which are singletons. Whole-study results and caveats: In patients, five or six TRBV segments were more frequent than in controls, with TRBV5-6, TRBV5-1 and TRBV20-1 among them.

Antigens of these TCRs are unknown. The sample taken for sequencing was blood. These receptors all stem from a girl aged 10-17 years with multiple sclerosis.

The chain uses TRBV4-2 and TRBJ2-3; 9 bases line up with TRBD2. The germline CDR1 and CDR2 sequences are LGHNA and YNFKEQ. The CDR3 sequence is 16 residues long. After removal of 3 bases from V and 6 bases from J, the junction contained 10 bases not matched to a gene. The CDR3 DNA reads TGTGCCAGCAGCCATAGGACCGGGACTAGCCCCGATACGCAGTATTTT. Translation gives CASSHRTGTSPDTQYF.

This clonotype was counted between two and nine times. V is TRBV6-5 and J is TRBJ2-3; TRBD1 is a possible D gene (6 bases). Germline-derived CDR1 and CDR2 are MNHEY and SVGAGI. With 0 bases removed from V and 2 bases from J, the gap between germline ends came to 12 bases. The CDR3 extends over 16 amino acids. CDR3 nucleotides: TGTGCCAGCAGTTACTCACCAGGGGCTTTCACAGATACGCAGTATTTT. Translating gives CASSYSPGAFTDTQYF.

The V call is TRBV15, the J call TRBJ1-1; TRBD1 matches at 7 bases. The germline V gene has CDR1 LNHNV and CDR2 YYDKDF (reference sequence). V lost 0 bases, J lost 7 bases, and 5 bases stayed unmatched. The CDR3 loop spans 14 amino acids. The chain's CDR3 is CATSRDRQGGEAFF. The CDR3 bases are TGTGCCACCAGCAGAGATCGGCAGGGGGGTGAAGCTTTCTTT.

The chain employs TRBV29-1 and TRBJ2-7; D may be TRBD2 (5 bases). In germline, CDR1 is SQVTM, CDR2 ANQGSEA. Trimming stripped 8 bases from V and 6 bases from J, with 17 bases between. The CDR3 runs 12 residues. The CDR3 DNA follows: TGCAGCCTCACGAGGGAGAGCGGCGAGCAGTACTTC. Translating it yields CSLTRESGEQYF.

The chain is built from TRBV28 and TRBJ1-2; perhaps TRBD1 as D (5 bases). CDR1 and CDR2 from the germline V gene are MDHEN and SYDVKM. The CDR3 is made up of 14 amino acids. Trimming pared 5 bases from V and 7 bases from J, leaving 17 bases between. The CDR3 coding sequence is TGTGCCAGCAGTCCCCGGGACTTAAGGGGTGGCTACACCTTC. Translated, it gives CASSPRDLRGGYTF.

This clonotype has just a few counts. J is TRBJ2-4 and V is TRBV29-1, with D unclear. The CDR3 has 12 residues. CDR1 and CDR2 from the germline V gene are SQVTM and ANQGSEA. Trimming shortened V by 7 bases and J by 7 bases, and 14 bases separated the two germline ends. CDR3 bases: TGCAGCGGTCAGGACGACGGGAACATTCAGTACTTC. It codes for CSGQDDGNIQYF.

This chain joins TRBV7-6 and TRBJ1-2; unclear D gene. The CDR3 totals 14 residues. The V and J ends lost 4 bases and 5 bases respectively, with 14 bases between them. The germline V gene encodes CDR1 SGHVS and CDR2 FNYEAQ. CDR3 residues: CASSSPGGVYGYTF. The CDR3 DNA reads as TGTGCCAGCAGCTCCCCGGGAGGCGTATATGGCTACACCTTC.

This clonotype was seen only a few times. The chain carries TRBV20-1 and TRBJ2-1; TRBD2 might be the D (5 bases). V lost 6 bases, J lost 7 bases, and 16 bases lay in between. The CDR3 contains 13 residues. CDR1 is DFQATT and CDR2 is SNEGSKA in the germline V gene (reference sequence). The CDR3 loop reads CSAGGGRVNEQFF. The CDR3 region has the DNA TGCAGTGCGGGTGGAGGTCGAGTGAATGAGCAGTTCTTC.

Concerning this clonotype itself: A much larger clonotype is one base distant, so this may be a read error. The chain has TRBV15 and TRBJ2-5; D is undetermined. The germline CDR1 and CDR2 sequences are LNHNV and YYDKDF (reference sequence). This CDR3 contains 12 residues. This CDR3 is CATGRDVETQYF. The CDR3 nucleotides are TGTGCCACCGGCAGAGATGTGGAGACCCAGTACTTC.

A few counts support this clonotype. V is TRBV28 and J is TRBJ2-7; 7 bases fit TRBD2. The germline V gene has CDR1 MDHEN and CDR2 SYDVKM. The CDR3 contains 15 residues. The V and J ends lost 4 bases and 3 bases, in that order; junction bases with no gene match: 9. The CDR3 nucleotides read TGTGCCAGCAGTTCTCCTGGACTAGTGGGCTACGAGCAGTACTTC. Protein sequence: CASSSPGLVGYEQYF.

This clonotype has a handful of counts. The chain couples TRBV29-1 to TRBJ1-2, with D possibly being TRBD1 (5 bases). The CDR3 covers 12 residues. Trimming took off 4 bases at V and 8 bases at J, with 14 bases between the two ends. CDR1 is SQVTM, CDR2 ANQGSEA, per germline. CDR3 nucleotide sequence: TGCAGCGTTGTTGGAGGGAGGGGAGGCTACACCTTC. Protein: CSVVGGRGGYTF.

The V gene is TRBV28, the J gene TRBJ2-1, with 11 bases lining up with TRBD2. The trim removed 7 bases at V and 4 bases at J, leaving 9 bases unmatched. CDR1 MDHEN and CDR2 SYDVKM come from the germline V gene. The CDR3 loop spans 16 amino acids. The CDR3 DNA reads TGTGCCAGCAAGTCCGTACTAGCGGGAGTATACAATGAGCAGTTCTTC. As protein: CASKSVLAGVYNEQFF.

This clonotype was detected a few times. This chain links TRBV29-1 with TRBJ2-2; either TRBD1 or TRBD2 may fit D (5 bases each). Deletions cut 2 bases from V and 6 bases from J, with 7 bases between. The CDR3 runs to 12 residues. Germline V gene sequence: CDR1 SQVTM, CDR2 ANQGSEA. CDR3 sequence reads: CSVEWDAGELFF. The CDR3 DNA follows: TGCAGCGTTGAATGGGACGCCGGGGAGCTGTTTTTT.

For the CDR3, the DNA is TGTGCCAGCAGAAAGGACAGGCTACTTATCTCTGGGGCCAACGTCCTGACTTTC. It yields the protein CASRKDRLLISGANVLTF. The chain is built from TRBV6-1 and TRBJ2-6, with TRBD1 matching 7 bases. The CDR3 has 18 amino acids. Germline V gene data show CDR1 as MNHNS and CDR2 as SASEGT. V trimming: 6 bases; J trimming: 0 bases; junction bases outside the gene matches: 11.

This chain links TRBV5-1 with TRBJ2-5, with D perhaps matching TRBD2 (5 bases). The CDR3 runs 15 residues. V gave up 2 bases and J gave up 0 bases, with 11 bases separating them. Germline V gives CDR1 SGHRS, CDR2 YFSETQ. CDR3 sequence: CASSFTVGNQETQYF. In nucleotides, the CDR3 is TGCGCCAGCAGCTTTACCGTCGGGAACCAAGAGACCCAGTACTTC. Drawing the rest from reference TRBV5-1 and TRBJ2-5, the complete variable domain is KAGVTQTPRYLIKTRGQQVTLSCSPISGHRSVSWYQQTPGQGLQFLFEYFSETQRNKGNFPGRFSGRQFSNSRSEMNVSTLELGDSALYLCASSFTVGNQETQYFGPGTRLLVL.

The genes are TRBV12-3 or TRBV12-4 and TRBJ2-3; TRBD2 is a possible D gene (5 bases). This CDR3 is built from 17 residues. Trimming shortened V by 3 bases and J by 2 bases, and 18 bases separated the two germline ends. The CDR3 sequence is CASSFGVSDSFTDTQYF. CDR3 nucleotide sequence: TGTGCCAGCAGTTTTGGGGTTAGCGACTCGTTCACAGATACGCAGTATTTT.

CDR3 protein: CASSQVREVVNEQFF. DNA for the CDR3: TGTGCCAGCAGCCAAGTGCGGGAGGTAGTTAATGAGCAGTTCTTC. The V call is TRBV14, the J call TRBJ2-1, with 8 bases identical to TRBD2. After removal of 1 base from V and 7 bases from J, the junction contained 6 bases not matched to a gene. Germline V gene data show CDR1 as SGHDN and CDR2 as FVKESK. The CDR3 contains 15 residues. Using reference TRBV14 and TRBJ2-1 for the parts outside the CDR3, the full variable domain is EAGVTQFPSHSVIEKGQTVTLRCDPISGHDNLYWYRRVMGKEIKFLLHFVKESKQDESGMPNNRFLAERTGGTYSTLKVQPAELEDSGVYFCASSQVREVVNEQFFGPGTRLTVL.

The chain has TRBV29-1 and TRBJ2-5; 9 nucleotides match TRBD2. This CDR3 has 15 amino acids. CDR1 is SQVTM, CDR2 ANQGSEA, per germline. Unmatched junction bases numbered 6, after V lost 2 bases and J lost 2 bases. CDR3 sequence: CSVEWASGTQETQYF. CDR3 DNA: TGCAGCGTTGAATGGGCTAGCGGGACTCAAGAGACCCAGTACTTC.

This sequence joins TRBV29-1 and TRBJ2-7; 10 bases fit TRBD1. Germline loops: CDR1 SQVTM, CDR2 ANQGSEA. The CDR3 has 19 residues. Trimming took 0 bases from V and 2 from J; bases not matched to a gene: 16. The CDR3 spells CSVEDLARDRGRRTYEQYF. For the CDR3, the DNA is TGCAGCGTTGAAGATCTGGCCCGGGACAGGGGACGTAGAACCTACGAGCAGTACTTC.

This sequence joins TRBV29-1 and TRBJ2-7; TRBD2 aligns across 8 bases. The V segment lost 4 bases and the J segment 3 bases; nucleotides outside the gene matches: 11. Germline values: CDR1 SQVTM, CDR2 ANQGSEA. The CDR3 covers 15 residues. The CDR3 is CSVGTAGGSNYEQYF. Here the CDR3 DNA reads TGCAGCGTTGGAACGGCGGGAGGTTCTAACTACGAGCAGTACTTC.

Only a few counts were recorded for this clonotype. The chain is built from TRBV7-2 and TRBJ2-2; D unclear. Germline V gene lookup returns CDR1 SGHTA and CDR2 FQGNSA. The CDR3 sequence is 15 residues long. Trimming shortened V by 5 bases and J by 7 bases, and 17 bases separated the two germline ends. The CDR3 nucleotides are TGTGCCAGCAGCCCCCTTGTGGCGCGAGGCGGGGAGCTGTTTTTT. Its translation is CASSPLVARGGELFF.

V gene TRBV24-1 combines with J gene TRBJ1-2; D possibly corresponds to TRBD1 (6 bases). V lost 6 bases and J 5 bases, leaving 18 bases between the germline ends. From germline, CDR1 is KGHDR and CDR2 SFDVKD. This CDR3 region has 15 residues. The CDR3 here is CATSPAGGRGYGYTF. The CDR3 DNA follows: TGTGCCACCAGTCCTGCGGGGGGGCGCGGGTATGGCTACACCTTC.

The V call is TRBV28, the J call TRBJ2-7, with 13 bases fitting TRBD2. The CDR3 contains 15 residues. Germline CDR1 reads MDHEN; CDR2 reads SYDVKM. Losses at the gene ends were 8 bases for V and 6 bases for J; bases not matched to a gene: 10. Here the CDR3 reads CASWDGLAGAGEQYF. The DNA for the CDR3 is TGTGCCAGCTGGGACGGACTAGCGGGAGCAGGCGAGCAGTACTTC.

V gene TRBV29-1 combines with J gene TRBJ2-1; the match to TRBD2 covers 7 bases. The length of the CDR3 is 14 residues. The ends lost 5 bases at V and 0 bases at J; junction bases unmatched: 4. CDR1 and CDR2 from the germline V gene are SQVTM and ANQGSEA. The CDR3 DNA reads TGCAGCGTTCGCCCTAGCGGCTCCTACAATGAGCAGTTCTTC. Its protein is CSVRPSGSYNEQFF.

This chain links TRBV20-1 with TRBJ2-7; 9 bases are shared with TRBD1. V gave up 5 bases and J gave up 4 bases; unmatched junction bases: 9. Germline CDR1 and CDR2: DFQATT and SNEGSKA (reference sequence). This CDR3 has 14 amino acids. CDR3 in amino acids: CSAPRTGDIYEQYF. CDR3 in DNA: TGCAGTGCTCCCAGGACAGGGGATATTTACGAGCAGTACTTC.